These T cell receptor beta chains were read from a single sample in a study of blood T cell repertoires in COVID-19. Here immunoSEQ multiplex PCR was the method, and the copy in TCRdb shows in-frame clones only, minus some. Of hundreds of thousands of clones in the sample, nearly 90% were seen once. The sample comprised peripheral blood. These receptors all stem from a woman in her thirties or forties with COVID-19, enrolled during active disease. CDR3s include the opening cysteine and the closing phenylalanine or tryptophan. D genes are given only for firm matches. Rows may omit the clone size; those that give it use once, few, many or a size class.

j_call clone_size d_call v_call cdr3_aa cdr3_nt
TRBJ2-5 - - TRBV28 CASRSPERNQETQYF TGTGCCAGCAGGTCCCCTGAGCGGAACCAAGAGACCCAGTACTTC
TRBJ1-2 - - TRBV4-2 CASSPVGGAFGYTF TGTGCCAGCAGCCCTGTAGGAGGGGCCTTCGGCTACACCTTC
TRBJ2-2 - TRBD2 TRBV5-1 CASTRLAGATGELFF TGCGCCAGCACCAGACTAGCGGGAGCTACCGGGGAGCTGTTTTTT
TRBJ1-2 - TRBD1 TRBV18 CASSPGTDIYGYTF TGTGCCAGCTCACCCGGGACAGATATCTATGGCTACACCTTC
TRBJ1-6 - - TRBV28 CATASAGYNSPLHF TGTGCCACCGCAAGCGCGGGATATAATTCACCCCTCCACTTT
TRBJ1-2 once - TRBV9 CASSVDPEQASSYTF TGTGCCAGCAGCGTAGACCCCGAGCAGGCATCTTCCTACACCTTC
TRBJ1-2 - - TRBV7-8 CASSSRQDHYGYTF TGTGCCAGCAGCTCGAGACAGGACCATTATGGCTACACCTTC
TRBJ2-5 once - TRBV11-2 CASSLQETQYF TGTGCCAGCAGCCTCCAAGAGACCCAGTACTTC
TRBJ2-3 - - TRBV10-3 CAISESKGADTQYF TGTGCCATCAGTGAGTCTAAGGGGGCAGATACGCAGTATTTT
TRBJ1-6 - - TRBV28 CASSFLQTNSPLHF TGTGCCAGCAGTTTTCTGCAGACAAATTCACCCCTCCACTTT
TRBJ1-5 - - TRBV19 CASSISPLYSNQPQHF TGTGCCAGTAGTATAAGCCCCCTCTATAGCAATCAGCCCCAGCATTTT
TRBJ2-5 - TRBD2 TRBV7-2 CASSPRWGTSGIQETQYF TGTGCCAGCAGCCCGAGGTGGGGAACTAGCGGAATCCAAGAGACCCAGTACTTC
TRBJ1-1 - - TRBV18 CASSPMVGRDTEAFF TGTGCCAGCTCACCAATGGTGGGCCGAGACACTGAAGCTTTCTTT
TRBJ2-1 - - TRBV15 CATSKGTRNEQFF TGTGCCACCAGCAAAGGGACAAGGAATGAGCAGTTCTTC
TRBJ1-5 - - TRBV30 CAWSVLGQRNQPQHF TGTGCCTGGAGTGTACTCGGACAGAGAAATCAGCCCCAGCATTTT
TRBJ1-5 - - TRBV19 CASSTSGVNQPQHF TGTGCCAGTAGTACCTCAGGGGTAAATCAGCCCCAGCATTTT
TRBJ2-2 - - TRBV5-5 CASSSKRGTGELFF TGTGCCAGCAGCTCAAAAAGGGGCACCGGGGAGCTGTTTTTT
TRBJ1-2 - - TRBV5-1 CASSLDSPRGNGYTF TGCGCCAGCAGCTTGGACAGCCCAAGGGGGAATGGCTACACCTTC
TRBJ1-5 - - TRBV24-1 CATSDSQGYNQPQHF TGTGCCACCAGTGATTCCCAGGGGTACAATCAGCCCCAGCATTTT
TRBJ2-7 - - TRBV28 CASSYAGAGSYEQYF TGTGCCAGCAGTTACGCGGGGGCGGGCTCCTACGAGCAGTACTTC
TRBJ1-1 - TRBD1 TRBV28 CASSVFSGGAFF TGTGCCAGCAGTGTATTTTCAGGGGGGGCTTTCTTT
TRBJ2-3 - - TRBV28 CASRKTGTDTQYF TGTGCCAGCAGGAAGACAGGCACAGATACGCAGTATTTT
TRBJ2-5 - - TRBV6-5 CASSSAGGTQYF TGTGCCAGCAGTTCCGCCGGCGGGACCCAGTACTTC
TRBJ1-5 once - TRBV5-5 CASSFYSARGNQPQHF TGTGCCAGCAGCTTTTATAGCGCGAGGGGCAATCAGCCCCAGCATTTT
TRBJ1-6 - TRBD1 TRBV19 CASSPSGGTANSPLHF TGTGCCAGTAGTCCATCAGGGGGGACAGCTAATTCACCCCTCCACTTT
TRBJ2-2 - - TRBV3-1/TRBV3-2 CASSQAGTGELFF TGTGCCAGCAGCCAAGCCGGGACCGGGGAGCTGTTTTTT
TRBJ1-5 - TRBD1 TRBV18 CASSTDRGKNQPQHF TGTGCCAGCTCAACCGACAGGGGCAAAAATCAGCCCCAGCATTTT
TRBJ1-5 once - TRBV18 CASSRQNSNQPQHF TGTGCCAGCTCACGTCAGAATAGCAATCAGCCCCAGCATTTT
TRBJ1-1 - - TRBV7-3 CASSLRKTKAFF TGTGCCAGCAGCTTAAGAAAGACTAAAGCTTTCTTT
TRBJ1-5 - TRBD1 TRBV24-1 CATSDRPGQGPYSNQPQHF TGTGCCACCAGTGATCGTCCGGGACAGGGCCCTTATAGCAATCAGCCCCAGCATTTT
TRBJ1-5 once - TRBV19 CASDGGLGNQPQHF TGTGCCAGTGACGGAGGTCTGGGAAATCAGCCCCAGCATTTT
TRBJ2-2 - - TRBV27 CASSLADLYTGELFF TGTGCCAGCAGTTTGGCGGACTTGTACACCGGGGAGCTGTTTTTT
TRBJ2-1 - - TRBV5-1 CASSPEVIGNEQFF TGCGCCAGCAGTCCGGAGGTTATTGGTAATGAGCAGTTCTTC
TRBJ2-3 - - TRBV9 CASSVGGGLADTQYF TGTGCCAGCAGCGTAGGGGGAGGTCTCGCAGATACGCAGTATTTT
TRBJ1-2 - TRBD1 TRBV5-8 CASSLGQARVYGYTF TGTGCCAGCAGCCTGGGACAGGCCCGGGTCTATGGCTACACCTTC
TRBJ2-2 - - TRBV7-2 CASSLARGPGYVGELFF TGTGCCAGCAGCTTAGCGCGTGGCCCCGGGTATGTCGGGGAGCTGTTTTTT
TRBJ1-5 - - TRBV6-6 CASSYRSGNQPQHF TGTGCCAGCAGTTACCGGTCGGGCAATCAGCCCCAGCATTTT
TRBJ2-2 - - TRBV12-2 CASRSGQGHTGELFF TGTGCAAGTCGATCCGGACAGGGGCACACCGGGGAGCTGTTTTTT
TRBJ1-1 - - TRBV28 CASSIWVGGNTEAFF TGTGCCAGCAGTATATGGGTGGGGGGGAACACTGAAGCTTTCTTT
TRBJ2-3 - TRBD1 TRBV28 CASSLTGTGNTDTQYF TGTGCCAGCAGTTTAACCGGGACAGGAAACACAGATACGCAGTATTTT
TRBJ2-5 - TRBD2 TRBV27 CASSLTSGNQETQYF TGTGCCAGCAGTTTGACTAGCGGAAACCAAGAGACCCAGTACTTC
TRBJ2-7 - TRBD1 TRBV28 CASRLQTGLEHEQYF TGTGCCAGCAGACTACAGACAGGGTTGGAGCACGAGCAGTACTTC
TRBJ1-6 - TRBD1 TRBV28 CASTTSRTGRNSPLHF TGTGCCAGCACCACATCCCGGACAGGGAGAAACTCACCCCTCCACTTT
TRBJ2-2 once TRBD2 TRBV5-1 CASSFASGSTGELFF TGCGCCAGCAGCTTCGCTAGCGGGAGCACCGGGGAGCTGTTTTTT
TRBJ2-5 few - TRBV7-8 CASSLVRGPQETQYF TGTGCCAGCAGCTTAGTGCGGGGGCCCCAAGAGACCCAGTACTTC
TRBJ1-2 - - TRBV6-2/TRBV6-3 CASSYRGILAGGYTF TGTGCCAGCAGTTACCGGGGAATCCTAGCGGGAGGCTACACCTTC
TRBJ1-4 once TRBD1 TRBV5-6 CASSSTGWANEKLFF TGTGCCAGCAGTTCGACAGGGTGGGCTAATGAAAAACTGTTTTTT
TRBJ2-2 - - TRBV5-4 CASSLDLTGNTGELFF TGTGCCAGCAGCTTGGATTTGACAGGAAACACCGGGGAGCTGTTTTTT
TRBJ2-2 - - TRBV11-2 CASSPAVGLERRELFF TGTGCCAGCAGCCCGGCGGTCGGACTTGAGCGTCGGGAGCTGTTTTTT
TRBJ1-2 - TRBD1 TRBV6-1 CASSELDRAGGYTF TGTGCCAGCAGTGAGTTAGACAGGGCGGGTGGCTACACCTTC